These T cell receptor beta chains were read from a single sample in a study of identical twins. Each CDR3 protein gets one entry after TCRdb re-called the 5' RACE reads with MiXCR. This table has 500,000 to 650,000 distinct CDR3 sequences, approximately 20% appearing once. These sequences were also reported in another study, on yellow fever vaccine responses in identical twins.

Sequenced input: CD4+ T cells sorted from blood. The receptors stem from a woman aged 18 to 35 in good health. CDR3s include the opening cysteine and the closing phenylalanine or tryptophan. Each record gives: D gene, V gene, J gene, clone size, CDR3 protein, CDR3 DNA. A D gene is named only where the DNA matches it firmly. Size values are once, few and many counts, or a class for expanded clones, and some rows have none.

TRBD1	TRBV5-1	TRBJ1-1	many	CASSTTGGSNTEAFF	TGCGCCAGCAGCACCACAGGGGGCAGTAACACTGAAGCTTTCTTT
-	TRBV7-9	TRBJ2-3	few	CASSWVGDTQYF	TGTGCCAGCAGCTGGGTAGGGGATACGCAGTATTTT
-	TRBV2	TRBJ2-1	few	CASRASVGNEQFF	TGTGCCAGCAGGGCTAGCGTGGGCAATGAGCAGTTCTTC
-	TRBV2	TRBJ2-7	-	CASRSGGGISYEQYF	TGTGCCAGCAGGTCAGGAGGAGGGATCTCCTACGAGCAGTACTTC
-	TRBV19	TRBJ2-7	-	CASRERGGVEQYF	TGTGCCAGCCGGGAGAGAGGAGGGGTCGAGCAGTACTTC
-	TRBV20-1	TRBJ2-3	-	CSAQRTALSTDTQYF	TGCAGTGCGCAGCGGACGGCCCTGAGCACAGATACGCAGTATTTT
-	TRBV20-1	TRBJ2-1	few	CSVSALPYNEQFF	TGCAGTGTTAGCGCGTTGCCTTACAATGAGCAGTTCTTC
-	TRBV18	TRBJ2-5	-	CASSSRNRDQETQYF	TGTGCCAGCTCATCAAGGAACAGGGACCAAGAGACCCAGTACTTC
TRBD1	TRBV18	TRBJ2-7	-	CASSPGQGLYF	TGTGCCAGCTCACCCGGACAGGGCCTGTACTTC
TRBD1	TRBV5-6	TRBJ1-2	few	CASSTTGVATYGGYTF	TGTGCCAGCAGCACAACAGGGGTAGCCACGTATGGGGGCTACACCTTC
-	TRBV20-1	TRBJ2-3	few	CSAGSHTRISADTQYF	TGCAGTGCTGGATCCCACACTAGAATCAGCGCAGATACGCAGTATTTT
TRBD1	TRBV10-2	TRBJ1-1	few	CASRDRQNTEAFF	TGCGCCAGCAGGGACAGGCAGAACACTGAAGCTTTCTTT
-	TRBV9	TRBJ1-4	few	CASSVGAFDNEKLFF	TGTGCCAGCAGCGTAGGGGCCTTTGATAATGAAAAACTGTTTTTT
TRBD1	TRBV19	TRBJ2-6	-	CASSNRGPGANVLTF	TGTGCCAGTAGCAACAGGGGGCCCGGGGCCAACGTCCTGACTTTC
-	TRBV6-1	TRBJ1-4	-	CASSNRGHPNEKLFF	TGTGCCAGCAGCAATCGAGGACACCCAAATGAAAAACTGTTTTTT
-	TRBV18	TRBJ1-3	few	CASSPWESAGNTIYF	TGTGCCAGCTCACCATGGGAGTCGGCTGGAAACACCATATATTTT
-	TRBV7-3	TRBJ2-1	few	CASSPGGVEQFF	TGTGCCAGCAGCCCCGGGGGTGTTGAGCAGTTCTTC
-	TRBV15	TRBJ2-4	-	CATSRGRVMGNIQYF	TGTGCCACCAGCAGAGGCCGGGTCATGGGTAACATTCAGTACTTC
-	TRBV7-8	TRBJ1-6	few	CASSTLNRDPDSPLHF	TGTGCCAGCAGCACGCTCAACCGGGACCCCGATTCACCCCTCCACTTT
TRBD2	TRBV18	TRBJ2-3	few	CASSPTGTSGAEDTQYF	TGTGCCAGCTCACCAACCGGGACTAGCGGGGCTGAAGATACGCAGTATTTT
-	TRBV2	TRBJ2-7	-	CASSVAREQYF	TGTGCCAGCAGTGTAGCGCGCGAGCAGTACTTC
TRBD2	TRBV7-3	TRBJ2-3	-	CASSRAGGMDTQYF	TGTGCCAGCAGTAGGGCGGGAGGGATGGATACGCAGTATTTT
-	TRBV12-3/TRBV12-4	TRBJ1-6	-	CASSFSVGGDSPLHF	TGTGCCAGCAGTTTTTCGGTGGGTGGTGATTCACCCCTCCACTTT
-	TRBV7-2	TRBJ2-7	few	CASSLAGQFHEQYF	TGTGCCAGCAGCTTAGCGGGACAATTCCACGAGCAGTACTTC
-	TRBV29-1	TRBJ2-1	few	CSVVRGTDLYNEQFF	TGCAGCGTTGTTCGGGGGACAGACTTATACAATGAGCAGTTCTTC
TRBD1	TRBV4-2	TRBJ2-3	-	CASSRIRDRGSYTDTQYF	TGTGCCAGCAGCCGCATCAGGGACAGGGGAAGTTATACAGATACGCAGTATTTT
-	TRBV2	TRBJ2-3	-	CASKDSLHTQYF	TGTGCCAGCAAGGATAGCCTACATACGCAGTATTTT
TRBD2	TRBV12-3/TRBV12-4	TRBJ2-1	few	CASSLLGLAGGNEQFF	TGTGCCAGCAGTTTACTAGGGCTAGCGGGGGGGAATGAGCAGTTCTTC
-	TRBV7-9	TRBJ2-7	few	CASSPAGTYEQYF	TGTGCCAGCAGCCCCGCCGGGACCTACGAGCAGTACTTC
-	TRBV28	TRBJ2-3	few	CASSRDVGTDTQYF	TGTGCCAGCAGCCGGGACGTCGGCACAGATACGCAGTATTTT
-	TRBV12-3/TRBV12-4	TRBJ2-7	-	CASSGGRYYEQYF	TGTGCCAGCAGCGGCGGCCGTTACTACGAGCAGTACTTC
-	TRBV7-6	TRBJ1-4	-	CASSYGPNEKLFF	TGTGCCAGCAGCTACGGACCCAATGAAAAACTGTTTTTT
-	TRBV6-1	TRBJ2-7	once	CASSRSRGVRAGEQYF	TGTGCCAGCAGTCGATCTCGGGGTGTAAGGGCTGGGGAGCAGTACTTC
TRBD1	TRBV6-1	TRBJ1-6	-	CASRAGTGASPLHF	TGTGCCAGCAGGGCCGGGACAGGGGCTTCACCCCTCCACTTT
-	TRBV12-3/TRBV12-4	TRBJ2-1	-	CSSSEYNEQFF	TGTTCCAGCTCCGAGTACAATGAGCAGTTCTTC
-	TRBV5-1	TRBJ2-5	-	CASSLDGRGQETQYF	TGCGCCAGCAGCTTGGACGGCAGGGGCCAAGAGACCCAGTACTTC
TRBD2	TRBV20-1	TRBJ2-3	few	CSASPSGGAGTDTQYF	TGCAGTGCTAGTCCTAGCGGGGGGGCCGGCACAGATACGCAGTATTTT
TRBD1	TRBV9	TRBJ1-1	-	CASSPDRALTEAFF	TGTGCCAGCAGCCCTGACAGGGCACTCACTGAAGCTTTCTTT
-	TRBV24-1	TRBJ1-2	few	CATREAGADYGYTF	TGTGCCACCAGAGAGGCGGGGGCGGACTATGGCTACACCTTC
-	TRBV11-2	TRBJ2-6	few	CASSPESTEYIVNSGANVLTF	TGTGCCAGCAGCCCTGAATCGACCGAATATATTGTCAACTCTGGGGCCAACGTCCTGACTTTC
-	TRBV29-1	TRBJ2-5	-	CSVGVISVLYF	TGCAGCGTTGGGGTTATTTCAGTCCTGTACTTC
TRBD2	TRBV7-6	TRBJ2-1	many	CASSLVAGPYNEQFF	TGTGCCAGCAGCTTAGTAGCGGGCCCCTACAATGAGCAGTTCTTC
-	TRBV2	TRBJ2-4	few	CASSEGSWVIQYF	TGTGCCAGCAGTGAAGGCTCGTGGGTCATTCAGTACTTC
-	TRBV18	TRBJ2-1	few	CASSPPGQLYNEQFF	TGTGCCAGCTCACCACCCGGGCAACTCTACAATGAGCAGTTCTTC
TRBD1	TRBV12-5	TRBJ2-3	-	CASGRGRVTDTQYF	TGTGCTAGTGGTAGGGGGCGAGTGACAGATACGCAGTATTTT
TRBD2	TRBV24-1	TRBJ2-3	few	CATSDQTSGGGRTQYF	TGTGCCACCAGTGACCAGACTAGCGGGGGGGGTAGAACGCAGTATTTT
-	TRBV12-3/TRBV12-4	TRBJ1-4	-	CASSTQGDREKLFF	TGTGCCAGCAGTACACAGGGTGATAGGGAAAAACTGTTTTTT
-	TRBV2	TRBJ2-7	-	CASRTRDGTYEQYF	TGTGCCAGCAGGACCCGGGACGGGACCTACGAGCAGTACTTC